Shown below are 23 T cell receptor beta chains from a single sample sequenced in a study of T cells after posttransplantation cyclophosphamide. Sampled 1 year posttransplant, controls received myeloablative marrow transplants, methotrexate and a calcineurin inhibitor. TCRdb's copy holds only in-frame clones and misses some; the assay was immunoSEQ multiplex PCR. Here the sample spans some 16,000 clones, roughly 85% being singletons. Here the sequenced sample was PBMCs, taken after allogeneic stem cell transplant with calcineurin inhibitor and methotrexate. These receptors were taken from a female patient between 18 and 35 years old who received an allogeneic stem cell transplant from an unrelated donor, was CMV-positive, and had acute and chronic GVHD. Some of the T cells might come from the graft donor.

This chain joins TRBV7-9 and TRBJ2-7, with D possibly being TRBD2 (5 bases). The CDR3 runs 12 residues. Germline-derived CDR1 and CDR2 are SEHNR and FQNEAQ (reference sequence). The V end lost 4 bases, the J end lost 4 bases, and 8 bases lay between the germline ends. The CDR3 protein is CASSSLVYEQYF. CDR3 nucleotide sequence: TGTGCCAGCAGCTCACTAGTGTACGAGCAGTACTTC.

This chain connects TRBV19 to TRBJ2-3, with TRBD2 matching 8 bases. J gave up 2 bases and V 3 bases, and 7 bases lay outside the gene matches. In germline, CDR1 is LNHDA, CDR2 SQIVND (reference sequence). The CDR3 is made up of 16 amino acids. CDR3 amino acids: CASSIPWREDTDTQYF. For the CDR3, the DNA is TGTGCCAGTAGTATCCCCTGGCGGGAGGACACAGATACGCAGTATTTT. Variable domain in full (rest from reference TRBV19 and TRBJ2-3): DGGITQSPKYLFRKEGQNVTLSCEQNLNHDAMYWYRQDPGQGLRLIYYSQIVNDFQKGDIAEGYSVSREKKESFPLTVTSAQKNPTAFYLCASSIPWREDTDTQYFGPGTRLTVL.

This chain joins TRBV7-9 and TRBJ2-2; TRBD2 matches at 9 bases. V shed 6 bases, J shed 7 bases, and the junction held 21 bases outside the gene matches. This CDR3 region has 19 residues. Germline V gene lookup returns CDR1 SEHNR and CDR2 FQNEAQ (reference sequence). The CDR3 loop is CASRPKQGSAGGGLGELFF. In DNA form, the CDR3 reads TGTGCCAGCAGGCCTAAACAGGGATCAGCGGGAGGAGGTCTCGGGGAGCTGTTTTTT.

The V and J genes are TRBV19 and TRBJ2-2; D may be TRBD2 (7 bases). The germline V gene has CDR1 LNHDA and CDR2 SQIVND (reference sequence). The CDR3 runs to 17 residues. V shed 8 bases and J shed 3 bases, with 22 bases lying between them. The CDR3 sequence: CASAGQSQRGYTGELFF. The CDR3 region has the DNA TGTGCCAGTGCCGGACAGTCGCAGCGGGGATACACCGGGGAGCTGTTTTTT.

The chain has TRBV10-2 and TRBJ2-7, with 7 bases identical to TRBD1. The CDR3 has 13 amino acids. Germline CDR1 reads WSHSY; CDR2 reads SAAADI. Unmatched junction bases numbered 5, after V lost 6 bases and J lost 3 bases. CDR3 coding DNA: TGCGCCAGCAGGAGAGGGACAGACTACGAGCAGTACTTC. Protein sequence: CASRRGTDYEQYF.

The chain joins TRBV18 to TRBJ2-2, with no clear D. The CDR3 extends over 13 amino acids. V was pared by 3 bases and J by 1 base, with 3 bases between. The germline V gene has CDR1 KGHSH and CDR2 LQKENI. Here the CDR3 reads CASSPRNTGELFF. The CDR3, as DNA: TGTGCCAGCTCACCTCGGAACACCGGGGAGCTGTTTTTT.

The CDR3 loop reads CASRNRVASYEQYF. Here the CDR3 DNA reads TGTGCCAGCAGGAACAGGGTTGCCTCCTACGAGCAGTACTTC. V is TRBV2 and J is TRBJ2-7, with D possibly being TRBD1 (6 bases). Trimming took off 6 bases at V and 0 bases at J, with 12 bases between the two ends. Germline CDR1 SNHLY, CDR2 FYNNEI. The length of the CDR3 is 14 residues.

V is TRBV9 and J is TRBJ2-3, with TRBD1 matching 8 bases. Germline V CDR1 and CDR2: SGDLS, YYNGEE. The CDR3 is made up of 15 amino acids. Trimming took 4 bases from V and 0 from J; bases not matched to a gene: 4. This CDR3 reads CASSSQGASTDTQYF. The CDR3 region has the DNA TGTGCCAGCAGCTCTCAGGGGGCGAGCACAGATACGCAGTATTTT.

This clone was recorded a few times. The V gene is TRBV7-2, the J gene TRBJ2-1, with D possibly matching TRBD1 (5 bases). V was pared by 0 bases and J by 8 bases, with 8 bases between. The germline V gene has CDR1 SGHTA and CDR2 FQGNSA. The CDR3 spans 13 residues. The CDR3 reads CASSLAGAHEQFF. The CDR3 DNA reads TGTGCCAGCAGCTTAGCAGGGGCCCATGAGCAGTTCTTC.

This chain connects TRBV19 to TRBJ2-5, with 8 nucleotides matching TRBD1. The CDR3 runs to 12 residues. V was clipped by 10 bases and J by 5 bases; unmatched bases: 6. CDR1 and CDR2 from the germline V gene are LNHDA and SQIVND (reference sequence). CDR3 nucleotide sequence: TGTGCCACCTCGGGACAGGCGGAGACCCAGTACTTC. It encodes CATSGQAETQYF.

The chain joins TRBV7-9 to TRBJ2-7, with D tentatively TRBD1 (6 bases). Germline V CDR1 and CDR2: SEHNR, FQNEAQ (reference sequence). The germline V and J ends were trimmed by 1 base and 3 bases, with 10 bases remaining between them. The CDR3 has 14 amino acids. The CDR3 nucleotides are TGTGCCAGCAGCTTAGAACCAGGGGTCTACGAGCAGTACTTC. Protein sequence: CASSLEPGVYEQYF.

This chain uses TRBV19 with TRBJ1-2, with D unclear. Trimming stripped 5 bases from V and 0 bases from J, with 7 bases between. This CDR3 comprises 13 residues. Germline values: CDR1 LNHDA, CDR2 SQIVND (reference sequence). For the CDR3, the DNA is TGTGCCAGTAGTCACCGGGCTAACTATGGCTACACCTTC. Protein product: CASSHRANYGYTF.

The chain links TRBV30 to TRBJ1-2, with D hard to call. Germline V gene lookup returns CDR1 GTSNPN and CDR2 SVGIG (reference sequence). The CDR3 runs 14 residues. Deletions cut 6 bases from V and 4 bases from J, with 18 bases between. The CDR3 loop is CACPLKDTPYGYTF. CDR3 nucleotide sequence: TGTGCCTGCCCCCTTAAAGACACCCCCTATGGCTACACCTTC.

V and J are TRBV28 and TRBJ1-6; the D gene is possibly TRBD1 (5 bases). Trimming left V 6 bases short and J 8 bases short, with 8 bases between. Germline V gene sequence: CDR1 MDHEN, CDR2 SYDVKM. This CDR3 has 12 residues. CDR3 DNA sequence: TGTGCCAGCAGGGGGGGTGATTCACCCCTCCACTTT. It yields the protein CASRGGDSPLHF.

As to this clone: The CDR3 end shows no conserved phenylalanine or tryptophan, and so a read error is likely. Because the CDR3's place on the DNA is in doubt, the DNA is left out and the CDR3 is given as listed by TCRdb. This chain connects TRBV5-1 to TRBJ2-7; TRBD2, the table's D call, lacks a check against the DNA. The CDR3 extends over 12 residues, inclusive of both ends. Germline CDR1 is SGHRS and CDR2 is YFSETQ. The CDR3 loop reads CASSLTSGRSDL.

This clone was found once. The chain carries TRBV4-2 and TRBJ2-2; 12 nucleotides match TRBD1. From germline, CDR1 is LGHNA and CDR2 YNFKEQ. There are 18 residues in the CDR3. The V gene end was trimmed by 1 base and the J gene end by 2 bases; junction bases not matched to a gene: 5. In DNA, the CDR3 is TGTGCCAGCAGCCAAGGGGGGGGACAGGGGGCCAACACCGGGGAGCTGTTTTTT. Encoded protein: CASSQGGGQGANTGELFF.

The V and J genes are TRBV5-1 and TRBJ2-2; TRBD2 might be the D (5 bases). Germline V gives CDR1 SGHRS, CDR2 YFSETQ. The V end was cut by 2 bases, the J end by 7 bases, with 15 bases between. The CDR3 consists of 15 residues. The CDR3 nucleotides are TGCGCCAGCAGCTTCGGACGGGGTAGGGTCGGGGAGCTGTTTTTT. As protein: CASSFGRGRVGELFF.

This chain joins TRBV2 and TRBJ1-2; TRBD1 aligns across 10 bases. Trimming took 3 bases from V and 2 from J; bases not matched to a gene: 6. Per germline, CDR1 SNHLY and CDR2 FYNNEI. The CDR3 length is 16 residues. The CDR3 bases are TGTGCCAGCAGTGACAGGGAGACAGGGGGCAACTATGGCTACACCTTC. Translated, it gives CASSDRETGGNYGYTF.

J is TRBJ2-7 and V is TRBV2, with D possibly TRBD1 on 6 matching bases. V shed 1 base and J shed 5 bases, with 9 bases lying between them. Germline-derived CDR1 and CDR2 are SNHLY and FYNNEI. This CDR3 has 13 residues. In DNA form, the CDR3 reads TGTGCCAGCAGTGAAGGCAGGGGAAACGAGCAGTACTTC. Its translation is CASSEGRGNEQYF. Filled out from reference TRBV2 and TRBJ2-7, the complete variable domain reads EPEVTQTPSHQVTQMGQEVILRCVPISNHLYFYWYRQILGQKVEFLVSFYNNEISEKSEIFDDQFSVERPDGSNFTLKIRSTKLEDSAMYFCASSEGRGNEQYFGPGTRLTVT.

The V and J genes are TRBV7-6 and TRBJ2-7; TRBD1 matches at 8 bases. The CDR3 consists of 13 residues. J was trimmed by 7 bases and V by 5 bases; bases with no gene match: 7. Germline V gene lookup returns CDR1 SGHVS and CDR2 FNYEAQ. CDR3 sequence reads: CASSPRTGIEQYF. For the CDR3, the DNA is TGTGCCAGCAGCCCACGGACAGGGATTGAGCAGTACTTC.

The genes are TRBV6-1 and TRBJ2-7, with 15 bases fitting TRBD2. The germline gives CDR1 MNHNS, CDR2 SASEGT. The CDR3 is 17 amino acids. V lost 2 bases, J lost 1 base, and 3 bases stayed unmatched. CDR3 bases: TGTGCCAGCAGTGAATCCGGGACTAGCGGGAGGTCCTACGAGCAGTACTTC. The encoded protein is CASSESGTSGRSYEQYF.

The gene calls are TRBV19 and TRBJ2-5; D remains ambiguous. Germline lookup yields CDR1 LNHDA and CDR2 SQIVND (reference sequence). Deletions cut 1 base from V and 1 base from J, with 4 bases between. The CDR3 runs to 13 residues. The CDR3 loop is CASSIGGQETQYF. CDR3 DNA: TGTGCCAGTAGTATAGGCGGCCAAGAGACCCAGTACTTC. The full variable domain, its missing parts supplied by reference TRBV19 and TRBJ2-5, is DGGITQSPKYLFRKEGQNVTLSCEQNLNHDAMYWYRQDPGQGLRLIYYSQIVNDFQKGDIAEGYSVSREKKESFPLTVTSAQKNPTAFYLCASSIGGQETQYFGPGTRLLVL.

The rearrangement uses TRBV5-5 and TRBJ2-7; the D is unclear. CDR1 SGHKS and CDR2 YYEKEE come from the germline V gene (reference sequence). This CDR3 is built from 14 residues. Trimming left V 4 bases short and J 6 bases short, with 17 bases between. The CDR3: CASSLRQDFIEQYF. Written as DNA, the CDR3 is TGTGCCAGCAGCCTAAGGCAAGACTTTATCGAGCAGTACTTC. The complete variable domain, with remaining parts taken from reference TRBV5-5 and TRBJ2-7, reads DAGVTQSPTHLIKTRGQQVTLRCSPISGHKSVSWYQQVLGQGPQFIFQYYEKEERGRGNFPDRFSARQFPNYSSELNVNALLLGDSALYLCASSLRQDFIEQYFGPGTRLTVT.